The 25 T cell receptor beta chains in this list originate from one sample, sequenced in a study of blood T cell repertoires in COVID-19. Libraries were prepared by immunoSEQ multiplex PCR; TCRdb keeps only in-frame clonotypes and omits some of them. The repertoire includes roughly 14,000 clones, roughly 84% of them detected once, and roughly 25% sits in the top ten. The source material was peripheral blood. The receptors were sampled from a man aged 40-55 years with active or convalescent COVID-19.

This chain links TRBV2 with TRBJ1-1, with D hard to call. The germline gives CDR1 SNHLY, CDR2 FYNNEI. The V gene lost 4 bases and the J gene lost 4 bases, with 7 bases spanning the gap. The CDR3 loop spans 12 amino acids. The CDR3 DNA follows: TGTGCCAGCAGTGTCGCCGGCACTGAAGCTTTCTTT. Protein product: CASSVAGTEAFF.

V gene TRBV6-1 combines with J gene TRBJ1-6; 8 nucleotides align to TRBD1. Trimming took 4 bases from V and 3 from J; bases not matched to a gene: 5. Per the germline V gene, CDR1 is MNHNS and CDR2 is SASEGT. CDR3 length: 16 residues. The CDR3 sequence: CASSGVDRDYNSPLHF. In DNA form, the CDR3 reads TGTGCCAGCAGTGGGGTGGACAGGGACTATAATTCACCCCTCCACTTT.

The chain recombines TRBV6-5 with TRBJ1-6, with TRBD1 matching 8 bases. Germline values: CDR1 MNHEY, CDR2 SVGAGI. V lost 5 bases to trimming and J lost 10 bases; unmatched junction nucleotides: 4. The CDR3 is 13 amino acids. CDR3 amino acids: CASSNTGGSPLHF. The DNA of the CDR3 is TGTGCCAGCAGTAATACAGGGGGATCACCCCTCCACTTT.

The count of this clone is one. This sequence joins TRBV3-1 (or the pseudogene TRBV3-2) and TRBJ2-1, with D possibly TRBD1 on 6 matching bases. The CDR3 consists of 16 residues. The V and J ends lost 0 bases and 8 bases respectively, with 17 bases between them. Germline V CDR1 and CDR2: LGHDT, YNNKEL (reference sequence). In DNA form, the CDR3 reads TGTGCCAGCAGCCAAGATTGGACAGCCGGTTCCGATGAGCAGTTCTTC. Protein: CASSQDWTAGSDEQFF.

The genes are TRBV19 and TRBJ1-2; 9 positions agree with TRBD1. The junction had 8 bases not matched to a gene; V was cut back by 4 bases and J by 8 bases. From germline, CDR1 is LNHDA and CDR2 SQIVND (reference sequence). The CDR3 loop spans 14 amino acids. The DNA for the CDR3 is TGTGCCAGTAGTACCGGGACAGGGATTGAGGGCTACACCTTC. This sequence encodes CASSTGTGIEGYTF.

V and J are TRBV19 and TRBJ1-5; tentatively, D is TRBD1 (5 bases). V lost 3 bases and J 2 bases, leaving 8 bases between the germline ends. Germline values: CDR1 LNHDA, CDR2 SQIVND (reference sequence). The CDR3 has 14 amino acids. CDR3 region: CASSIQGGNQPQHF. CDR3 coding DNA: TGTGCCAGTAGTATTCAGGGTGGCAATCAGCCCCAGCATTTT. The full variable domain, in which reference TRBV19 and TRBJ1-5 provide the parts outside the CDR3, is DGGITQSPKYLFRKEGQNVTLSCEQNLNHDAMYWYRQDPGQGLRLIYYSQIVNDFQKGDIAEGYSVSREKKESFPLTVTSAQKNPTAFYLCASSIQGGNQPQHFGDGTRLSIL.

The chain employs TRBV7-2 and TRBJ2-4, with TRBD1 as a possible D gene (6 bases). V gave up 4 bases and J gave up 9 bases, with 13 bases separating them. Germline V gives CDR1 SGHTA, CDR2 FQGNSA. The length of the CDR3 is 13 residues. The CDR3 sequence: CASSSGAYGIQYF. CDR3 nucleotide sequence: TGTGCCAGCAGCTCAGGGGCATACGGCATTCAGTACTTC. Full variable domain (missing parts from reference TRBV7-2 and TRBJ2-4): GAGVSQSPSNKVTEKGKDVELRCDPISGHTALYWYRQSLGQGLEFLIYFQGNSAPDKSGLPSDRFSAERTGGSVSTLTIQRTQQEDSAVYLCASSSGAYGIQYFGAGTRLSVL.

V and J are TRBV5-8 and TRBJ1-5, with 9 bases aligning to TRBD1. The CDR3 covers 16 residues. V shed 3 bases, J shed 3 bases, and the junction held 7 bases outside the gene matches. Looked up from germline, CDR1 is SGHTS and CDR2 is YDEGEE. In DNA, the CDR3 is TGTGCCAGCAGCTCGATCGGGACAGGGAACAATCAGCCCCAGCATTTT. This gives the protein CASSSIGTGNNQPQHF.

Only a few counts were recorded for this clone. The CDR3 DNA is TGTGCCAGCAGCCCGGCCGCGGGTAACGATAATTCACCCCTCCACTTT. It yields the protein CASSPAAGNDNSPLHF. The chain combines TRBV7-9 with TRBJ1-6; D is uncertain. The CDR3 length is 16 residues. Germline V gene data show CDR1 as SEHNR and CDR2 as FQNEAQ (reference sequence). The V and J ends lost 5 bases and 5 bases respectively, with 16 bases between them.

The chain is built from TRBV5-5 and TRBJ2-5; 7 bases align to TRBD1. The J segment lost 0 bases and the V segment lost 5 bases, leaving 4 bases of the junction unmatched. The CDR3 sequence is 14 residues long. Germline CDR1 reads SGHKS; CDR2 reads YYEKEE (reference sequence). The CDR3 bases are TGTGCCAGCAGAGAGACAGGGAACCAAGAGACCCAGTACTTC. Protein: CASRETGNQETQYF.

The chain combines TRBV5-8 with TRBJ2-3; 10 nucleotides match TRBD2. Losses at the gene ends were 3 bases for V and 0 bases for J; bases not matched to a gene: 4. CDR3 size: 16 residues. Germline CDR1 is SGHTS and CDR2 is YDEGEE. The CDR3 nucleotides read TGTGCCAGCAGCTCCTTAGCGGGGGGAAGCACAGATACGCAGTATTTT. This codes for CASSSLAGGSTDTQYF.

This chain links TRBV6-4 with TRBJ2-1; 8 bases align to TRBD2. V dropped 3 bases and J dropped 4; count of bases not matched to a gene: 5. The CDR3 is 15 residues long. Germline assignment: CDR1 MRHNA and CDR2 SNTAGT. The CDR3 sequence: CASSESASGYNEQFF. The CDR3 region has the DNA TGTGCCAGCAGTGAATCGGCTAGCGGGTACAATGAGCAGTTCTTC.

This chain uses TRBV6-1 with TRBJ2-3, with TRBD2 identical over 7 bases. From germline, CDR1 is MNHNS and CDR2 SASEGT. The CDR3 has 16 residues. V was pared by 2 bases and J by 2 bases, with 7 bases of the junction left unmatched. The CDR3, as DNA: TGTGCCAGCAGTGAAATGGCTAGCGGACTCACAGATACGCAGTATTTT. Its protein is CASSEMASGLTDTQYF.

This chain connects TRBV5-1 to TRBJ2-7; 12 positions agree with TRBD2. V lost 3 bases and J lost 6; bases outside the gene matches: 4. From germline, CDR1 is SGHRS and CDR2 YFSETQ. The CDR3 spans 14 residues. The CDR3 nucleotides read TGCGCCAGCAGCTCTAGCGGGAGGGGTGGCGAGCAGTACTTC. It is translated as CASSSSGRGGEQYF.

The V and J genes are TRBV29-1 and TRBJ1-1, with D tentatively TRBD1 (6 bases). The length of the CDR3 is 13 residues. The V gene lost 6 bases and the J gene lost 2 bases, with 13 bases spanning the gap. Germline V CDR1 and CDR2: SQVTM, ANQGSEA. CDR3 residues: CSVGTQGNTEAFF. In nucleotides, the CDR3 is TGCAGCGTGGGGACACAGGGTAACACTGAAGCTTTCTTT.

The CDR3, as DNA: TGTGCCAGCAGCAAAGTTAGGACAGGGGTTGGGTACGAGCAGTACTTC. The encoded protein is CASSKVRTGVGYEQYF. The V call is TRBV21-1, the J call TRBJ2-7; TRBD1 is the table's D call and was not checked against the DNA. TRBV21-1 is classified as a pseudogene. This CDR3 spans 16 amino acids.

Details on this clone: Other nucleotide sequences in the sample specify the same CDR3. V and J are TRBV6-5 and TRBJ1-1; TRBD1 might be the D (5 bases). This CDR3 is 14 amino acids long. Trimming left V 2 bases short and J 5 bases short, with 12 bases between. From germline, CDR1 is MNHEY and CDR2 SVGAGI. As DNA, the CDR3 is TGTGCCAGCAGTTACGGTCAGGGAGGGACTGAAGCTTTCTTT. Its protein product is CASSYGQGGTEAFF.

This clone has only a few counts. V is TRBV7-8 and J is TRBJ2-7, with 7 bases lining up with TRBD1. The CDR3 extends over 17 amino acids. The junction had 9 bases not matched to a gene; V was cut back by 1 base and J by 0 bases. Germline V gene data show CDR1 as SGHVS and CDR2 as FQNEAQ. Here the CDR3 DNA reads TGTGCCAGCAGCTTAGTCCCCGGGACAGCCCCCTCCTACGAGCAGTACTTC. Protein sequence: CASSLVPGTAPSYEQYF.

This chain uses TRBV24-1 with TRBJ2-5, with a weak D call TRBD1 (5 bases). There are 15 residues in the CDR3. Germline V gene sequence: CDR1 KGHDR, CDR2 SFDVKD. Trimming took off 3 bases at V and 1 base at J, with 11 bases between the two ends. In DNA form, the CDR3 reads TGTGCCACCAGTGATAGGGGCTCCTTCCAAGAGACCCAGTACTTC. The encoded protein is CATSDRGSFQETQYF.

The chain carries TRBV7-2 and TRBJ2-3; D is possibly TRBD2 (7 bases). V dropped 2 bases and J dropped 2 bases, with 14 bases sitting between them. CDR1 and CDR2 from the germline V gene are SGHTA and FQGNSA. The CDR3 totals 16 residues. The CDR3 sequence is CASSLLGGGVTDTQYF. The DNA for the CDR3 is TGTGCCAGCAGCTTATTAGGGGGAGGGGTCACAGATACGCAGTATTTT.

The V and J genes are TRBV28 and TRBJ1-2; 10 nucleotides line up with TRBD1. Germline V CDR1 and CDR2: MDHEN, SYDVKM. Unmatched junction bases numbered 4, after V lost 4 bases and J lost 8 bases. CDR3 length equals 13 residues. CDR3 region: CASSSDRGQGYTF. CDR3 bases: TGTGCCAGCAGTTCCGACAGGGGGCAAGGCTACACCTTC.

V gene TRBV15 combines with J gene TRBJ1-1; 7 bases align to TRBD1. Germline V gene lookup returns CDR1 LNHNV and CDR2 YYDKDF (reference sequence). The CDR3 runs to 15 residues. The trim removed 3 bases at V and 2 bases at J, leaving 6 bases unmatched. The CDR3 DNA reads as TGTGCCACCAGCAGGACGCGACAGGGCAACACTGAAGCTTTCTTT. Residues: CATSRTRQGNTEAFF.

The chain recombines TRBV19 with TRBJ1-1; the D gene is possibly TRBD1 (6 bases). Germline CDR1 reads LNHDA; CDR2 reads SQIVND (reference sequence). The CDR3 length is 14 residues. V was cut by 4 bases and J by 4 bases, with 13 bases left in between. This CDR3 is CASSSPGTLTEAFF. The CDR3 DNA follows: TGTGCCAGTAGTAGTCCGGGGACACTCACTGAAGCTTTCTTT.

On this clone itself: Germline is not matched at one junction end, which may reflect a read error. The J gene is TRBJ2-5, the V gene TRBV7-7, with 9 bases lining up with TRBD2. The CDR3 spans 15 residues. Germline-derived CDR1 and CDR2 are SSHAT and FNYEAQ (reference sequence). This CDR3 reads CASSLESGGRQTQYF. The CDR3 DNA sequence: TGTGCTAGCAGCTTAGAGAGCGGGGGGAGACAGACCCAGTACTTC.

This chain connects TRBV6-1 to TRBJ2-1; maybe TRBD2 (5 bases). Germline V gene lookup returns CDR1 MNHNS and CDR2 SASEGT. V was shortened by 1 base and J by 4 bases, with 11 bases between the two germline ends. This CDR3 is built from 15 residues. For the CDR3, the DNA is TGTGCCAGCAGTGAAGAAGAACGGGAATACAATGAGCAGTTCTTC. Translation gives CASSEEEREYNEQFF.